This passage covers 27 T cell receptor beta chains from one sample sequenced in a study of CD8+CD57+ T cells in acquired aplastic anemia. Profiling that covered TCR beta VDJ and CDR3 relied on genomic DNA as its template. TCRdb re-derived calls from the reads in MiXCR, one entry per CDR3 protein. This table holds about 180,000 distinct CDR3 sequences, around half found once. Specimen: sorted CD4+, CD8+, or CD8+CD57+ T cells (not recorded which) from PBMCs. These TCRs come from a human donor in good health.

Concerning this clonotype itself: A much larger clone differs by one base, so this may be a read error. This chain connects TRBV24-1 to TRBJ1-3; D perhaps matches TRBD1 (5 bases). CDR3 length equals 13 residues. Germline CDR1 reads KGHDR; CDR2 reads SFDVKD. V shed 6 bases and J shed 2 bases, with 7 bases lying between them. As DNA, the CDR3 is TGTGCCACCAGTTTGGGGGCTGGAAACACCATATATTTT. Protein sequence: CATSLGAGNTIYF.

Regarding this clonotype: A read error may be the cause here, since a much bigger clone is one base away. The V gene is TRBV6-5, the J gene TRBJ1-5, with D perhaps matching TRBD1 (6 bases). V was shortened by 2 bases and J by 6 bases, with 11 bases between the two germline ends. CDR1 and CDR2 from the germline V gene are MNHEY and SVGAGI. The CDR3 is made up of 14 amino acids. The CDR3 DNA follows: TGTGCCAGCAGTTACGGGACAAAGGGTCAGCCCCAGCATTTT. It yields the protein CASSYGTKGQPQHF.

This chain joins TRBV7-3 and TRBJ2-3; D ambiguous. CDR1 SGHTA and CDR2 FQGTGA come from the germline V gene. This CDR3 has 12 residues. The V end lost 6 bases, the J end lost 5 bases, and 9 bases lay between the germline ends. As DNA, the CDR3 is TGTGCCAGCAGAGCCGAAGGAGATACGCAGTATTTT. Translating it yields CASRAEGDTQYF.

The genes are TRBV15 and TRBJ2-5; D unclear. The CDR3 covers 15 residues. Deletions cut 0 bases from V and 0 bases from J, with 8 bases between. CDR1 is LNHNV and CDR2 is YYDKDF in the germline V gene (reference sequence). The CDR3 DNA reads as TGTGCCACCAGCAGAGAGAACCTAAACCAAGAGACCCAGTACTTC. It codes for CATSRENLNQETQYF.

The rearrangement links TRBV7-9 to TRBJ2-3; D remains ambiguous. CDR3 size: 14 residues. Germline assignment: CDR1 SEHNR and CDR2 FQNEAQ (reference sequence). V was trimmed by 5 bases and J by 0 bases, leaving 9 bases between them. The CDR3, as DNA: TGTGCCAGCAGCGGACGAGGTAGCACAGATACGCAGTATTTT. Translation gives CASSGRGSTDTQYF.

As regards this clonotype: A much larger clone sits a single nucleotide away, making a read error possible. The chain combines TRBV6-1 with TRBJ2-7; weak D call: TRBD1 (6 bases). The CDR3 contains 14 residues. The germline V gene has CDR1 MNHNS and CDR2 SASEGT. V dropped 8 bases and J dropped 0 bases, with 14 bases sitting between them. This chain's CDR3 is CASGKRGNSYEQYF. The CDR3 region has the DNA TGTGCCAGCGGAAAGAGGGGGAACTCCTACGAGCAGTACTTC.

There are many counts of this clonotype. The chain couples TRBV28 to TRBJ2-7, with 10 positions matching TRBD2. Trimming at V came to 8 bases and at J to 2 bases, leaving 12 bases not matched to a gene. This CDR3 has 16 residues. Germline V CDR1 and CDR2: MDHEN, SYDVKM. The CDR3 loop is CASFTASGRRAYEQYF. In DNA form, the CDR3 reads TGTGCCAGCTTTACGGCTAGCGGGAGACGGGCCTACGAGCAGTACTTC.

The gene calls are TRBV29-1 and TRBJ1-2; 7 bases match TRBD1. This CDR3 contains 12 residues. CDR1 SQVTM and CDR2 ANQGSEA come from the germline V gene. V was pared by 4 bases and J by 3 bases, with 2 bases of the junction left unmatched. The CDR3 nucleotides read TGCAGCGTTGGACAGGGCCACTATGGCTACACCTTC. Residues: CSVGQGHYGYTF.

This clonotype was seen repeatedly, ten times or more. The rearrangement uses TRBV11-2 and TRBJ2-7, with 8 nucleotides matching TRBD2. J lost 7 bases, V lost 0 bases, and 8 bases had no gene match. Germline-derived CDR1 and CDR2 are SGHAT and FQNNGV. This CDR3 has 15 amino acids. The CDR3, as DNA: TGTGCCAGCAGCTTAGAAGGTGGCGGGGGGAGAGAGCAGTACTTC. Its translation: CASSLEGGGGREQYF. The full variable domain, rest sourced from reference TRBV11-2 and TRBJ2-7, is EAGVAQSPRYKIIEKRQSVAFWCNPISGHATLYWYQQILGQGPKLLIQFQNNGVVDDSQLPKDRFSAERLKGVDSTLKIQPAKLEDSAVYLCASSLEGGGGREQYFGPGTRLTVT.

With respect to this clonotype: At one boundary the junction diverges from the germline segment, which might be a read error. This chain joins TRBV12-3 or TRBV12-4 and TRBJ1-5, with D perhaps matching TRBD1 (5 bases). The CDR3 loop spans 15 amino acids. CDR3 residues: CVSSPTGAGNQPQHF. The CDR3 DNA reads as TGTGTCAGCAGTCCGACTGGGGCCGGGAATCAGCCCCAGCATTTT.

The chain links TRBV19 to TRBJ2-7; 9 bases align to TRBD1. The V gene's germline CDR1 is LNHDA and CDR2 SQIVND (reference sequence). V trimming: 8 bases; J trimming: 4 bases; junction bases outside the gene matches: 6. The CDR3 contains 13 residues. CDR3 DNA: TGTGCCAGTCGACGGACAGGGGAGTACGAGCAGTACTTC. The encoded protein is CASRRTGEYEQYF.

The chain has TRBV10-1 and TRBJ2-7, with a possible D match to TRBD2 (5 bases). The V end was cut by 5 bases, the J end by 0 bases, with 11 bases between. The CDR3 sequence is 14 residues long. The germline CDR1 and CDR2 sequences are WNHNN and SYGVQD (reference sequence). This CDR3 is CASSKDSASYEQYF. The CDR3 DNA reads TGCGCCAGCAGTAAGGATAGCGCCTCCTACGAGCAGTACTTC.

This clonotype occurred many times. The CDR3 sequence: CASSINRVGYEQYF. CDR3 nucleotides: TGTGCCAGTAGTATCAACAGGGTTGGCTACGAGCAGTACTTC. The rearrangement joins TRBV19 to TRBJ2-7, with TRBD1 as a possible D gene (6 bases). The CDR3 has 14 residues. CDR1 is LNHDA, CDR2 SQIVND, per germline (reference sequence). V gave up 3 bases and J gave up 3 bases, with 12 bases separating them.

The chain recombines TRBV30 with TRBJ2-2; D may correspond to TRBD1 or TRBD2 (5 bases each). The CDR3 covers 14 residues. Per germline, CDR1 GTSNPN and CDR2 SVGIG (reference sequence). V was shortened by 1 base and J by 2 bases, with 8 bases between the two germline ends. The DNA of the CDR3 is TGTGCCTGGAGTGCGGGACCCAACACCGGGGAGCTGTTTTTT. It yields the protein CAWSAGPNTGELFF.

The rearrangement uses TRBV29-1 and TRBJ2-7; 7 nucleotides agree with TRBD1. Germline CDR1 is SQVTM and CDR2 is ANQGSEA. The CDR3 length is 12 residues. Trimming took 4 bases from V and 6 from J; bases not matched to a gene: 6. The CDR3 spells CSVGDSTAEQYF. CDR3 bases: TGCAGCGTTGGGGACAGTACGGCCGAGCAGTACTTC.

This clonotype was picked up many times. This chain links TRBV7-9 with TRBJ1-5; TRBD1 is a possible D gene (6 bases). Trimming cost V 5 bases and J 1 base, with 15 bases left between them. The CDR3 totals 16 residues. The V gene's germline CDR1 is SEHNR and CDR2 FQNEAQ (reference sequence). The CDR3 here is CASSPRTVLSNQPQHF. CDR3 coding DNA: TGTGCCAGCAGCCCCCGGACAGTTTTAAGCAATCAGCCCCAGCATTTT.

This clonotype was recorded at least ten times. The J gene is TRBJ1-4, the V gene TRBV7-2, with D hard to call. Trimming shortened V by 3 bases and J by 4 bases, and 12 bases separated the two germline ends. Germline V gene data show CDR1 as SGHTA and CDR2 as FQGNSA. The CDR3 covers 15 residues. CDR3 amino acids: CASSFSEGGNEKLFF. The CDR3 nucleotides are TGTGCCAGCAGCTTCTCAGAGGGTGGTAATGAAAAACTGTTTTTT.

Of note for this clonotype: A much larger clone lies one base from this, so it may be a read error. J is TRBJ2-1 and V is TRBV4-1; D is perhaps TRBD2 (6 bases). CDR3 length: 17 residues. V lost 4 bases and J lost 0, with 16 bases in between. Germline CDR1 is MGHRA and CDR2 is YSYEKL. The CDR3 loop reads CASSLGLTGTSYNEQFF. The CDR3 nucleotides are TGCGCCAGCAGCCTCGGACTAACGGGGACCTCCTACAATGAGCAGTTCTTC.

With respect to this clonotype: Sequence at one end of the junction differs from germline and may be a read error. V and J are TRBV10-1 and TRBJ1-3; D is unclear. The CDR3 is made up of 15 amino acids. Germline CDR1 reads WNHNN; CDR2 reads SYGVQD (reference sequence). The CDR3 DNA reads TGCGCCATCAGTAAGGAGGTTTCCTCTGGAAACACCATATATTTT. Translated, it gives CAISKEVSSGNTIYF.

With respect to this clonotype: The junction departs from the called germline gene at one end, perhaps through a read error. V and J are TRBV6-1 and TRBJ1-1, with 9 bases matching TRBD1. The CDR3 runs to 14 residues. CDR1 and CDR2 from the germline V gene are MNHNS and SASEGT. CDR3 DNA: TGTGCCAGCAGTCTACAGGGGGCGGACACTGATGCTTTCTTT. As protein: CASSLQGADTDAFF.

This clonotype occurred many times. The genes are TRBV29-1 and TRBJ2-3, with 8 positions matching TRBD2. Germline trimming cut 5 bases from V and 2 bases from J; bases unmatched to any gene: 6. From germline, CDR1 is SQVTM and CDR2 ANQGSEA. The CDR3 extends over 14 amino acids. The CDR3 loop is CSVLRLANTDTQYF. The CDR3 DNA sequence: TGCAGCGTTCTCCGACTAGCGAACACAGATACGCAGTATTTT.

On this clonotype: A much more abundant neighbour one base away suggests this may be a read error. The J gene is TRBJ2-7, the V gene TRBV6-1, with D possibly TRBD2 on 5 matching bases. CDR3 length: 15 amino acids. Germline assignment: CDR1 MNHNS and CDR2 SASEGT. CDR3 protein: CPSNEDYPSDYEQYF. The CDR3 region has the DNA TGTCCCAGCAACGAAGACTACCCGTCTGATTACGAGCAGTACTTC.

The rearrangement uses TRBV10-2 and TRBJ2-5, with TRBD2 matching 14 bases. Germline V gives CDR1 WSHSY, CDR2 SAAADI. V shed 5 bases and J 2 bases; nucleotides not matched to a gene: 10. The CDR3 spans 18 residues. The CDR3 reads CASSSGTSGGTPQETQYF. In DNA, the CDR3 is TGCGCCAGCAGTTCCGGGACTAGCGGGGGAACACCACAAGAGACCCAGTACTTC.

V is TRBV24-1 and J is TRBJ2-3; D is unresolved. Germline CDR1 is KGHDR and CDR2 is SFDVKD. The CDR3 length is 13 residues. Deletions cut 4 bases from V and 6 bases from J, with 10 bases between. The CDR3 sequence: CATSDPGSDTQYF. CDR3 nucleotides: TGTGCCACCAGTGACCCCGGATCGGATACGCAGTATTTT.

Note on this clonotype: This may be a read error: a much more frequent sequence differs by one nucleotide. The genes are TRBV4-3 and TRBJ1-2, with D possibly matching TRBD1 (6 bases). The germline CDR1 and CDR2 sequences are LGHNA and YSLEER. This CDR3 contains 15 residues. The CDR3 DNA is TGCGCCAGCAGCCAAGACGAGACAGGAGCATATGTCTACACCTTC. It specifies CASSQDETGAYVYTF.

This clonotype was detected many times. This sequence joins TRBV7-3 and TRBJ2-1, with TRBD2 identical over 8 bases. V dropped 1 base and J dropped 0; count of bases not matched to a gene: 5. The germline gives CDR1 SGHTA, CDR2 FQGTGA. This CDR3 comprises 17 residues. The DNA of the CDR3 is TGTGCCAGCAGCTTAAATCCGAGCGGGAGCTCCTACAATGAGCAGTTCTTC. Translating gives CASSLNPSGSSYNEQFF. Full variable domain (remainder filled in from reference TRBV7-3 and TRBJ2-1): GAGVSQTPSNKVTEKGKYVELRCDPISGHTALYWYRQSLGQGPEFLIYFQGTGAADDSGLPNDRFFAVRPEGSVSTLKIQRTERGDSAVYLCASSLNPSGSSYNEQFFGPGTRLTVL.

The gene calls are TRBV19 and TRBJ2-5, with 8 bases aligning to TRBD2. Trimming removed 8 bases from V and 4 bases from J; junction bases left unmatched: 6. Germline V lookup: CDR1 LNHDA, CDR2 SQIVND (reference sequence). This CDR3 comprises 13 residues. CDR3: CASSAGGGETQYF. For the CDR3, the DNA is TGTGCCAGTTCTGCGGGAGGAGGAGAGACCCAGTACTTC.